Below are 16 T cell receptor beta chains sequenced from a single sample in a study of T cell changes during pregnancy in multiple sclerosis. This table comes from immunoSEQ multiplex PCR, and its TCRdb copy is limited to in-frame clones, with some not included. The sample lists 90,000 to 100,000 clones, 94% occurring once. Here the sequenced sample was peripheral blood, taken in the third trimester of pregnancy. These TCRs come from a female donor with multiple sclerosis, enrolled in a pregnancy study.

The genes are TRBV4-1 and TRBJ1-4; 11 positions match TRBD1. CDR3 length: 20 residues. V lost 3 bases to trimming and J lost 8 bases; unmatched junction nucleotides: 20. Germline assignment: CDR1 MGHRA and CDR2 YSYEKL. The CDR3 sequence is CASSQAPRTGGRKGDEKLFF. CDR3 bases: TGCGCCAGCAGCCAGGCGCCCCGGACAGGGGGCCGGAAGGGAGACGAAAAACTGTTTTTT.

The chain is built from TRBV4-2 and TRBJ1-6, with 7 bases matching TRBD1. Germline CDR1 is LGHNA and CDR2 is YNFKEQ. CDR3 length equals 15 residues. The J segment lost 7 bases and the V segment lost 2 bases, leaving 5 bases of the junction unmatched. In DNA form, the CDR3 reads TGTGCCAGCAGCCAACAACAGGGGACGAATTCACCCCTCCACTTT. Residues: CASSQQQGTNSPLHF.

This clone appeared once. This chain uses TRBV10-3 with TRBJ1-4, with D perhaps TRBD1 (6 bases). V was cut by 2 bases and J by 8 bases, with 9 bases left in between. This CDR3 comprises 13 residues. Looked up from germline, CDR1 is ENHRY and CDR2 is SYGVKD. The CDR3 coding sequence is TGTGCCATCAGTGAGGGGGGGGGCGAAAAACTGTTTTTT. Translating gives CAISEGGGEKLFF.

The chain links TRBV4-3 to TRBJ2-3, with D perhaps matching TRBD2 (6 bases). The CDR3 runs to 17 residues. The V end lost 0 bases, the J end lost 0 bases, and 13 bases lay between the germline ends. Germline V CDR1 and CDR2: LGHNA, YSLEER. The CDR3 DNA is TGCGCCAGCAGCCAAGAGCCCTTCGGGACTAGCACAGATACGCAGTATTTT. Translated, it gives CASSQEPFGTSTDTQYF.

This clone was detected once. The rearrangement uses TRBV6-1 and TRBJ2-1; weak D call: TRBD2 (6 bases). Germline CDR1 is MNHNS and CDR2 is SASEGT. Between the trimmed V and J ends, which lost 2 bases and 9 bases, there was a span of 20 bases. There are 16 residues in the CDR3. The CDR3 spells CASSEWGGTGAGEQFF. The CDR3 bases are TGTGCCAGCAGTGAATGGGGAGGAACCGGTGCTGGTGAGCAGTTCTTC.

This clone was detected once. The V call is TRBV7-2, the J call TRBJ2-1, with D possibly being TRBD2 (6 bases). The V end was cut by 5 bases, the J end by 7 bases, with 15 bases between. The germline CDR1 and CDR2 sequences are SGHTA and FQGNSA. The CDR3 consists of 14 residues. The CDR3 loop is CASSHFRESNEQFF. In DNA, the CDR3 is TGTGCCAGCAGCCACTTCCGGGAGTCAAATGAGCAGTTCTTC.

The chain uses TRBV6-5 and TRBJ2-7; D is possibly TRBD2 (6 bases). V gave up 5 bases and J gave up 1 base, with 15 bases separating them. The germline V gene encodes CDR1 MNHEY and CDR2 SVGAGI. The CDR3 is made up of 15 amino acids. Here the CDR3 reads CASSRRLERSYEQYF. The CDR3 DNA sequence: TGTGCCAGCAGTAGAAGACTAGAAAGGTCCTACGAGCAGTACTTC.

The chain joins TRBV18 to TRBJ2-5, with 8 bases lining up with TRBD1. J gave up 3 bases and V 6 bases, and 9 bases lay outside the gene matches. In germline, CDR1 is KGHSH, CDR2 LQKENI. The CDR3 sequence is 15 residues long. CDR3 nucleotide sequence: TGTGCCAGCTCCCCTAGGACAGGGCAGAAAGAGACCCAGTACTTC. Translated: CASSPRTGQKETQYF. The entire variable domain, with the rest obtained from reference TRBV18 and TRBJ2-5, is as follows: NAGVMQNPRHLVRRRGQEARLRCSPMKGHSHVYWYRQLPEEGLKFMVYLQKENIIDESGMPKERFSAEFPKEGPSILRIQQVVRGDSAAYFCASSPRTGQKETQYFGPGTRLLVL.

The chain employs TRBV6-5 and TRBJ2-1; 7 bases fit TRBD1. V was pared by 9 bases and J by 3 bases, with 8 bases of the junction left unmatched. The V gene's germline CDR1 is MNHEY and CDR2 SVGAGI. This CDR3 region has 14 residues. CDR3 sequence reads: CASTRRGNYNEQFF. The CDR3 DNA is TGTGCCAGTACCCGCAGGGGGAACTACAATGAGCAGTTCTTC.

This chain joins TRBV5-6 and TRBJ1-4, with 8 bases matching TRBD1. The germline gives CDR1 SGHDT, CDR2 YYEEEE. The CDR3 is 15 amino acids. V lost 0 bases, J lost 7 bases, and 5 bases stayed unmatched. The CDR3 nucleotides read TGTGCCAGCAGCTTGGTCACAGGGGGAATTGAAAAACTGTTTTTT. Translation gives CASSLVTGGIEKLFF.

The chain joins TRBV9 to TRBJ2-1; TRBD1 aligns across 7 bases. J was trimmed by 8 bases and V by 0 bases; bases with no gene match: 11. This CDR3 region has 16 residues. The germline V gene encodes CDR1 SGDLS and CDR2 YYNGEE. CDR3 residues: CASSVEVGTVDDEQFF. DNA for the CDR3: TGTGCCAGCAGCGTAGAGGTCGGGACAGTTGACGATGAGCAGTTCTTC.

The V gene is TRBV13, the J gene TRBJ2-7, with D possibly matching TRBD2 (5 bases). Germline assignment: CDR1 PRHDT and CDR2 FYEKMQ (reference sequence). The CDR3 is 14 amino acids. V was clipped by 5 bases and J by 3 bases, with 14 bases between them. In DNA form, the CDR3 reads TGTGCCAGCAGCCAAGGGCTAAGCGGCTACGAGCAGTACTTC. This sequence encodes CASSQGLSGYEQYF.

V and J are TRBV6-6 and TRBJ2-7; the D is unclear. Trimming stripped 5 bases from V and 0 bases from J, with 11 bases between. This CDR3 is built from 14 residues. Germline-derived CDR1 and CDR2 are MNHNY and SVGAGI (reference sequence). Written as DNA, the CDR3 is TGTGCCAGCAGTCCTACTACAAGCTCCTACGAGCAGTACTTC. Translating gives CASSPTTSSYEQYF.

This chain links TRBV20-1 with TRBJ2-7; D is perhaps TRBD1 (6 bases). V was shortened by 3 bases and J by 7 bases, with 7 bases between the two germline ends. Germline-derived CDR1 and CDR2 are DFQATT and SNEGSKA (reference sequence). This CDR3 spans 10 amino acids. The CDR3 region is CSASRGEQYF. The CDR3 DNA sequence: TGCAGTGCTAGTAGGGGGGAGCAGTACTTC.

CDR3 DNA sequence: TGTGCCATCAGTGAGTCTGGGGAGCGGGGACAAGAGACCCAGTACTTC. Its translation is CAISESGERGQETQYF. V usage is TRBV10-3 and J usage is TRBJ2-5; 7 bases line up with TRBD2. The V and J ends lost 0 bases and 2 bases, in that order; junction bases with no gene match: 6. The CDR3 extends over 16 amino acids. In germline, CDR1 is ENHRY, CDR2 SYGVKD.

The chain is built from TRBV6-5 and TRBJ2-7; 10 bases line up with TRBD2. V trimming: 0 bases; J trimming: 4 bases; junction bases outside the gene matches: 6. From germline, CDR1 is MNHEY and CDR2 SVGAGI. This CDR3 has 16 residues. This CDR3 reads CASSYSEIAGGYEQYF. Written as DNA, the CDR3 is TGTGCCAGCAGTTACTCGGAAATAGCGGGAGGATACGAGCAGTACTTC.